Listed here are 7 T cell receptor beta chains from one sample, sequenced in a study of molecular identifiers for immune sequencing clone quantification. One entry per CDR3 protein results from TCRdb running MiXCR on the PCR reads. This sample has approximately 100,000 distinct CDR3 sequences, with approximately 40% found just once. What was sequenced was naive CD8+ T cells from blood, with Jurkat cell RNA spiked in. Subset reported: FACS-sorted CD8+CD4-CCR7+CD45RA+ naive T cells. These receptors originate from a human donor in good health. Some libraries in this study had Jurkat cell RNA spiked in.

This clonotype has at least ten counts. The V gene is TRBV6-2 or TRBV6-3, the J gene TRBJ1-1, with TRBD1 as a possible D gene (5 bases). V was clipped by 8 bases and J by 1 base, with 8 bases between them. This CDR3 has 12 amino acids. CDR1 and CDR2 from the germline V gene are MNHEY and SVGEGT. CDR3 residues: CASEDRNTEAFF. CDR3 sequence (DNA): TGTGCCAGCGAAGACAGGAACACTGAAGCTTTCTTT.

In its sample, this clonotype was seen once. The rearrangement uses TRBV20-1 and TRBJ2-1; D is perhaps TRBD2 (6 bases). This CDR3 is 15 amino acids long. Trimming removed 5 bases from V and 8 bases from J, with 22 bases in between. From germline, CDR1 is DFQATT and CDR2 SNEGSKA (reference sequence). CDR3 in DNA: TGCAGTGCTTCCTCTATAGCGGCGAGTAGGCATGAGCAGTTCTTC. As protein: CSASSIAASRHEQFF.

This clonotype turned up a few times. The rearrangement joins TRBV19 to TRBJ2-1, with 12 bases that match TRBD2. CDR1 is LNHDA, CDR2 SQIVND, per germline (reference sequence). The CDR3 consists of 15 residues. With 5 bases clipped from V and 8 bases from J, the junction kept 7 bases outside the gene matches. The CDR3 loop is CASSLGTSGFYEQFF. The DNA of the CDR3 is TGTGCCAGTAGTCTCGGGACTAGCGGGTTCTATGAGCAGTTCTTC.

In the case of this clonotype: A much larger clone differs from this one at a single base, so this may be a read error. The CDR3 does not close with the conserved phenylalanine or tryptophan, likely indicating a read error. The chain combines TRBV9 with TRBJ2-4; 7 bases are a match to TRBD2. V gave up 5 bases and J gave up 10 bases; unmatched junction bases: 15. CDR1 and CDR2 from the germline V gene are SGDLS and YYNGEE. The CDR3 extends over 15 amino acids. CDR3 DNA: TGTGCCAGCAGTCAAGATGGGTCTAGCGGTAATATTCAGTACCTC. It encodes CASSQDGSSGNIQYL.

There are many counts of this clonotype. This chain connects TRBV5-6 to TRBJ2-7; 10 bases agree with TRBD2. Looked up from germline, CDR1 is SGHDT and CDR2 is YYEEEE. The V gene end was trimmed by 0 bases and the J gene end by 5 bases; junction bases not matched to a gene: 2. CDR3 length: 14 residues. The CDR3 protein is CASSLGLAGDEQYF. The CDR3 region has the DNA TGTGCCAGCAGCTTGGGGCTAGCGGGAGACGAGCAGTACTTC.

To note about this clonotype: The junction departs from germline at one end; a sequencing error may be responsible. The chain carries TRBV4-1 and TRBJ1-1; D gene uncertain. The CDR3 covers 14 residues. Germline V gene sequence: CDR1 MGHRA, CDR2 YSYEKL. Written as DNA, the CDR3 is TGCGCCAGCAGCCAAGGTCTAGTTTACACTGAAGCATCCTTT. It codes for CASSQGLVYTEASF.

For the CDR3, the DNA is TGTGCCAGCGCTCCCCAAGGCTCCTATAATTCACCCCTCCACTTT. It specifies CASAPQGSYNSPLHF. The gene calls are TRBV27 and TRBJ1-6; no definite D call. Per the germline V gene, CDR1 is MNHEY and CDR2 is SMNVEV (reference sequence). CDR3 size: 15 residues. V lost 8 bases and J 0 bases, leaving 11 bases between the germline ends.